This TCR beta chain was captured in a study of blood T cell repertoires in COVID-19. Study summary: Both acute and convalescent COVID-19 samples were obtained from the United States, Italy and Spain. In each case, the material was cDNA or gDNA derived from T cells, B-cell-depleted T cells, or PBMCs.

Original analysis: Reference gene primer amplification yielded estimated nucleated cell counts. TCRdb keeps only in-frame clones here, not all; method: immunoSEQ multiplex PCR. The V and J calls and clone size were taken over from that table, and D and trimming were inferred from the DNA. The sample has 120,000 to 150,000 clones, approximately 88% seen once; the top ten hold 4.8%. CDR3 length: 14 residues. V lost 9 bases to trimming and J lost 1 base; unmatched junction nucleotides: 5. Germline assignment: CDR1 SGHNT and CDR2 YYREEE (reference sequence). In this sample, this clone turned up a few times.

The source is a human donor in a cohort sampled during active COVID-19. The V and J genes are TRBV5-4 and TRBJ1-5; 9 nucleotides agree with TRBD1. Source material: peripheral blood. DNA of the CDR3: TGTGCCACTACGGACAGGGGAAGCAATCAGCCCCAGCATTTT. This translates into CATTDRGSNQPQHF.